The TCR beta chain described here comes from a study of cytomegalovirus exposure and HLA in healthy donors. General study findings and limits: It was reportedly the case that the classifier diagnosed cytomegalovirus status with high specificity and sensitivity. In a later analysis, V- and J-gene trimming of beta chains associated with a DCLRE1C missense variant, replicated independently.

V lost 3 bases, J lost 7 bases, and 6 bases stayed unmatched. The CDR3 has 13 residues. Germline CDR1 is SGHTA and CDR2 is FQGNSA. Vbeta (60) and Jbeta (13) primers were used in the PCR. The table came from immunoSEQ multiplex PCR; TCRdb's copy has only in-frame clones and leaves some out. The sample gives under 150,000 clones, more than 60% of which show up once; around 1.8% is in the top ten. Concerning this clone itself: Its specificity is unknown.

Sample: PBMCs. The TCR sequence derives from a woman aged 40 to 55 in good health and CMV-seronegative. This chain joins TRBV7-2 and TRBJ2-7; TRBD1 aligns across 7 bases. CDR3 bases: TGTGCCAGCAGCTTCGACAGGGTTGGGGAGCAGTACTTC. It translates to CASSFDRVGEQYF. Filled out from reference TRBV7-2 and TRBJ2-7, the complete variable domain reads GAGVSQSPSNKVTEKGKDVELRCDPISGHTALYWYRQSLGQGLEFLIYFQGNSAPDKSGLPSDRFSAERTGGSVSTLTIQRTQQEDSAVYLCASSFDRVGEQYFGPGTRLTVT.